The present T cell receptor (beta chain) was sequenced within a study of CD8 T cells in Susac syndrome. RNA totalling about 0.5 to 1 ug underwent reverse transcription with random hexamers. TCRdb reprocessed the immunoSEQ multiplex PCR reads via MiXCR and lists one record per CDR3 protein. In the table there are 150,000 to 200,000 distinct CDR3 sequences, 80% to 95% of which are singletons. Germline values: CDR1 SGHVS, CDR2 FNYEAQ. This CDR3 has 18 amino acids. After removal of 1 base from V and 4 bases from J, the junction contained 8 bases not matched to a gene. The V and J genes are TRBV7-6 and TRBJ2-1; 12 nucleotides agree with TRBD2. Sequenced sample: CD4+ T cells from PBMCs. The origin of this receptor is a human donor in good health. This chain's CDR3 is CASSLVSASGGAYNEQFF. The CDR3 DNA reads as TGTGCCAGCAGCTTAGTGTCGGCTAGCGGGGGGGCGTACAATGAGCAGTTCTTC.